This T cell receptor (beta chain) was recovered during a study of early T cells in non-severe SARS-CoV-2 infection. As for the study in general: Sequencing of bulk RNA from unsorted whole blood was done, without chain pairing.

Researchers tagged individual cDNA molecules with unique molecular identifiers. TCRdb re-derived calls from the 5' RACE reads in MiXCR, one entry per CDR3 protein. The profile covers about 55,000 distinct CDR3 sequences, with around 14% appearing a single time and around a tenth taken by the ten largest. This clonotype was picked up a small number of times. This clonotype was sampled from an adult who was a healthcare worker with PCR-confirmed SARS-CoV-2 infection or an uninfected control (not recorded which). Material: whole blood, obtained at baseline.

CDR3 loop: CASSPSGLAGDNEQFF. The CDR3 DNA reads TGTGCCAGCAGCCCGTCGGGACTAGCGGGGGACAATGAGCAGTTCTTC. The J gene is TRBJ2-1, the V gene TRBV28, with 14 bases matching TRBD2. Germline values: CDR1 MDHEN, CDR2 SYDVKM. J lost 5 bases, V lost 6 bases, and 6 bases had no gene match. CDR3 size: 16 residues.